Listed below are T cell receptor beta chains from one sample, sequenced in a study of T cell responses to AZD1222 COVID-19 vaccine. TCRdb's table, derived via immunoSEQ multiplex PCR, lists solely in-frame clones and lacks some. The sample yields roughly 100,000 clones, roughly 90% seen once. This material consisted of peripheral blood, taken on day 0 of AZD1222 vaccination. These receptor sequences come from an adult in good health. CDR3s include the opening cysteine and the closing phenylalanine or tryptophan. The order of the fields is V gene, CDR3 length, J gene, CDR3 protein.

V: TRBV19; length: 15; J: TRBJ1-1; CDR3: CASSLRGNSNTEAFF
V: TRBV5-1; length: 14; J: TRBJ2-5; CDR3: CASSLEGRSETQYF
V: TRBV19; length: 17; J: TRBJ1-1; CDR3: CASSMIYIGTESPEAFF
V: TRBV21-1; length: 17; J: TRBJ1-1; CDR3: CASSKSKEDAGGTEAFF
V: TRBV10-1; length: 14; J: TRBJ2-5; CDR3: CASSSNLDPTTQYF
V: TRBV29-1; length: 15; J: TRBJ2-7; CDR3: CSVVPGSPSSYEQYF
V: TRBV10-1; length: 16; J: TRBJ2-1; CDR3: CASSESDLAAYNEQFF
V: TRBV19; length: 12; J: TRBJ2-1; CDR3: CASTLGAGEQFF
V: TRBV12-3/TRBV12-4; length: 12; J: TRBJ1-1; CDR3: CASTIPAGEAFF
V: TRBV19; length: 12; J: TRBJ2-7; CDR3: CASSDGPYEQYF
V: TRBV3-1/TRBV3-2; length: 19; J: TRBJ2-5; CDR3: CASSPSLLTSGGVQETQYF
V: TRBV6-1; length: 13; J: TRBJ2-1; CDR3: CASSETGYNEQFF
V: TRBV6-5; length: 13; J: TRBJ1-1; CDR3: CASSRQSNTEAFF
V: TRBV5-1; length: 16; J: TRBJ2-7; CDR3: CASSPVHEGSSYEQYF
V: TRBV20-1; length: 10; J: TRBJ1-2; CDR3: CSARDTGYTF
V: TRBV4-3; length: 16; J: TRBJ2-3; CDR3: CASSQVTSGPWDTQYF